The following is a TCR beta chain sequence with its context. Its antigen is still unknown. This entry belongs to a study of response to subunit inactivated influenza vaccine. TCRdb itself ran the RT-PCR reads through MiXCR, one entry per CDR3 protein. The repertoire holds under 500,000 distinct CDR3 sequences, with over 9.5% as singletons. Study conclusions and caveats: Every seasonal influenza vaccination brings in few new T cells, the authors suggested.

The CDR3 is made up of 16 amino acids. Per the germline V gene, CDR1 is MNHNS and CDR2 is SASEGT. V shed 2 bases and J 5 bases; nucleotides not matched to a gene: 8. The gene calls are TRBV6-1 and TRBJ2-1; 8 nucleotides line up with TRBD1. The source is a middle-aged man who received an inactivated influenza vaccine. Sequenced material: PBMCs from blood, taken 40 to 50 days after vaccination. Here the CDR3 reads CASSELGQGLNNEQFF. CDR3 nucleotide sequence: TGTGCCAGCAGTGAATTAGGACAGGGCCTGAACAATGAGCAGTTCTTC.